The present T cell receptor beta chain was sequenced within a study of shared clonotypes between healthy human individuals. Whole-study context: The study used three CD4 naive, three CD4 memory, two CD8 naive and one CD8 memory plate per donor.

Sequencing was performed with immunoSEQ multiplex PCR; in TCRdb, only in-frame clones are kept and a portion is missing. The data contain around 700,000 clones, 60% to 80% of them singletons. From germline, CDR1 is SNHLY and CDR2 FYNNEI. The ends were cut back, 6 bases at V and 0 bases at J, with 15 bases in the middle. This CDR3 contains 15 residues. The material sequenced was memory CD4+ T cells sorted from blood. Subset indicated: CD45RA-negative fraction. The genes are TRBV2 and TRBJ2-7, with D possibly matching TRBD1 (6 bases). The receptor comes from a woman between 25 and 40 years old in good health. CDR3 protein: CASSPRGSLSYEQYF. The CDR3 nucleotides are TGTGCCAGCAGCCCCAGGGGATCCCTCTCCTACGAGCAGTACTTC.